This T cell receptor (beta chain) was sequenced for a study of T cells in Graves' hyperthyroidism and ophthalmopathy. Study-wide background: Peripheral blood was acquired at first diagnosis, ahead of any therapy whatsoever. Overall study results and limits: A model built on 13 V-J features separated ophthalmopathy from stable hyperthyroidism.

Thyroid ultrasound and orbital computed tomography, with clinical symptoms and serum thyroxine and TRAb, informed diagnoses. PBMCs were derived from about 9.1 ml fresh peripheral blood. TCR beta CDR3 regions were amplified from RNA. First-round RT-PCR of the TCR CDR3 relied on the HTBI primer set. From the multiplex PCR reads, TCRdb called clonotypes with MiXCR, one entry per CDR3 protein. The sample has about 560,000 distinct CDR3 sequences, approximately 15% seen once; the top ten hold 7.3%. The CDR3 has 16 amino acids. Germline V gene data show CDR1 as SNHLY and CDR2 as FYNNEI. With V trimmed by 5 bases and J by 7 bases, 11 bases remained unmatched. This clonotype occurred many times. No antigen is known for it.

V usage is TRBV2 and J usage is TRBJ2-3; 11 bases match TRBD2. The specimen sequenced was blood. This TCR came from a woman aged 30 to 39 with Graves' hyperthyroidism. Here the CDR3 DNA reads TGTGCCAGCAGTCCAATGGTGACTAGCGGGATATATACGCAGTATTTT. Residues: CASSPMVTSGIYTQYF.